This T cell receptor (beta chain) originates from a study of cytomegalovirus exposure and HLA in healthy donors. Study outcomes and limitations: Rare sequences made up most TCRs, while some public TCRs were found in many donors. A further, later analysis showed that HLA-associated TCR beta chains (compared with equally common others) were more clonally expanded.

This CDR3 region has 14 residues. From germline, CDR1 is MNHEY and CDR2 SVGAGI. Trimming stripped 7 bases from V and 2 bases from J, with 15 bases between. As to this clone: Its matching antigen is unknown.

The PCR employed 60 Vbeta primers together with 13 Jbeta primers. Using immunoSEQ multiplex PCR, the repertoire was profiled, and TCRdb retains in-frame clones only, with some absent. Of 150,000 to 200,000 clones in the sample, almost 80% were seen once. The chain is built from TRBV6-5 and TRBJ2-7, with D unclear. The sequence was collected from a man aged 45 to 65 in good health and CMV-seropositive. The sample was PBMCs. Here the CDR3 reads CASKRSLGTYEQYV. The CDR3, as DNA: TGTGCCAGCAAGAGGTCCCTAGGAACCTACGAGCAGTACGTC.